The following is a T cell receptor beta chain sequence with its context. There is no known antigen for this receptor. No much larger clone is present one base from it, and per-base qualities are unavailable. These data are taken from a study of shared clonotypes between healthy human individuals (TCRdb year 2020). Broadly, across the study: The cohort included a few men and two women between 18 and 49 years of age. To increase sequencing depth and limit assay-specific biases, different laboratories used diverse techniques to prepare libraries and sequence TCR repertoires. Each donor's leukapheresis produced roughly between roughly 0.85 and 10 billion PBMCs. Blood TCR repertoires of several healthy adults were deeply sequenced to estimate repertoire size and the extent of clonotype sharing between individuals.

For CDR1 and CDR2, the germline V gene (reference sequence) lists GTSNPN and SVGIG. Its CDR3 holds 16 amino acids, cysteine through phenylalanine. CDR3 DNA only is kept here, 48 bases in frame from base 1. Trimming leaves V shorter by 3 bases and J shorter by 5 bases, with the junction holding 12 bases beyond the gene matches. Using the deep immunoSEQ assay, TCR CDR3 regions were amplified from genomic DNA by multiplex PCR. Extracted genomic DNA from each cell subset was spread evenly across all wells of several immunoSEQ 96-well plates, with each plate serving as a replicate. For unsorted PBMC, each replicate PCR was loaded with roughly 330 ng genomic DNA, equivalent to tens of thousands of T cell genomes. Ten immunoSEQ deep assay plates were used to sequence unsorted PBMC genomic DNA. Purified libraries were quantified with a Qubit 3.0 fluorometer, sized on a Bioanalyzer 2100, and re-quantified with the KAPA Library Quantification kit. A separate single-read 150-cycle Illumina NextSeq 550 flow cell was used to sequence each immunoSEQ 96-well plate. As for the original processing: The immunoSEQ output contained only junctional sequences without quality scores, so filtering could not match that applied to full-length reads. Sequences were annotated with PyIR, a Python wrapper for IgBLAST v1.9, and V/J genes and CDR3 were assigned using IMGT germline references. Reads with weak V/J assignments (E-value above 1e-6), missing CDR3, stop codons, out-of-frame junctions, or ambiguous translated residues were removed. A V3J clonotype was defined by an identical inferred V gene, J gene, and CDR3 amino acid sequence. Percentage overlap between repertoires was computed as shared unique clonotypes divided by the size of the smaller repertoire. Richness of each repertoire was evaluated using RTK rarefaction, the Chao1 estimator, and Recon v2.1 estimates of unobserved clonotypes. TCRdb carries this immuneACCESS record with in-frame sequences only. Its versions omit some clonotypes, under half of them owing to an unresolved V gene in the studies checked, with the rest unexplained. The V and J calls and clone size come from that table; D and trimming were worked out from the DNA. The sample has roughly 490,000 clones on record, around 80% of them singletons. The ten top clones hold 12% of the sample.

The paper's findings and limits, for the study overall: Sampling was restricted to blood, and TCR repertoires in tissues likely differ from the TCR repertoires found in blood. Pairwise subsampling indicated that sequencing depth was expected to affect the degree of clonotype sharing among donors. The small number of donors limited the genetic and exposure-history diversity represented.

The donors were healthy, HIV-negative adults who had no recently reported acute infections or vaccinations. All donors were Caucasian adults living in Nashville, Tennessee, USA. In the unsorted samples, 70 million to 95 million PBMCs were counted, and genomic DNA was extracted using the QIAamp DNA Blood Mini kit. Blood was obtained by leukapheresis, after which PBMCs were separated by Ficoll-Histopaque density gradient centrifugation and cryopreserved in liquid nitrogen vapor phase. Sequencing was done on a sample of PBMCs. This chain is built from TRBV30 and TRBJ2-5; the junction holds 10 bases that match TRBD2. This TCR was sampled from a middle-aged woman in good health. Some clones in this sample may be carry-over from other donors' samples. The CDR3 reads as follows: CAWRNPSGRAWETQYF. The nucleotides are TGTGCCTGGAGGAATCCAAGCGGGAGGGCCTGGGAGACCCAGTACTTC.